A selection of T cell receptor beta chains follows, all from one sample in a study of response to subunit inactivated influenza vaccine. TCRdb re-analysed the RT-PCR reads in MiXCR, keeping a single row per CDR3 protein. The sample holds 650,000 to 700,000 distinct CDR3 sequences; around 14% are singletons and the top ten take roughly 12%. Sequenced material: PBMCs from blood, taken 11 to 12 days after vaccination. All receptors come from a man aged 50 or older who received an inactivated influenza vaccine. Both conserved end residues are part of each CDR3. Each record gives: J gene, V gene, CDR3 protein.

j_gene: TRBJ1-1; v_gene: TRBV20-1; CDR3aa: CSATGVVNTEAFF
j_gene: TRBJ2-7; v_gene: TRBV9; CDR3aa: CASSADLAPTYEQYF
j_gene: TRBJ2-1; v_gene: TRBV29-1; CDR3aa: CSVKVREQFF
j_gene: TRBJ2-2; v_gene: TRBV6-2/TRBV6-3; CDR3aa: CASFQGPGELFF
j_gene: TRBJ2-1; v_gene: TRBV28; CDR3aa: CASSLRTDHNEQFF
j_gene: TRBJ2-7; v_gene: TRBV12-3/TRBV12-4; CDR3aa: CASSLDFGEGTYSYEQYF
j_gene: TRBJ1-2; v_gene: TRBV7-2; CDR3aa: CASSLQRVVSNYGYTF
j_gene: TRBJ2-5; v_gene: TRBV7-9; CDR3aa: CASSLGSGAIQETQYF
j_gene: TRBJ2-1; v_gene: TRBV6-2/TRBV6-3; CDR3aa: CASSYGRYEQFF
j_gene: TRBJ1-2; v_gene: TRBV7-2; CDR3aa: CASSLTGYTNYGYTF
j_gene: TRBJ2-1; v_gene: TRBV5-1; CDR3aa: CASSFLDQNNEQFF
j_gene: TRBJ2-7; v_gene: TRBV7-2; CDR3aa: CASQPGLAPYEQYF
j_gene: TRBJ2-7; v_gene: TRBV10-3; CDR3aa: CAISRTSGTYEQYF
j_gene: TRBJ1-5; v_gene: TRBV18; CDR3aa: CASSRDFDQPQHF
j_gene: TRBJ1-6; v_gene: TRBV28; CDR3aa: CASSDWTGLRSPLHF
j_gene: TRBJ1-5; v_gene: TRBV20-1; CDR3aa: CSASLDRGYNQPQHF
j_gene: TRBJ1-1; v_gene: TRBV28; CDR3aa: CASSLRPTYTEAFF
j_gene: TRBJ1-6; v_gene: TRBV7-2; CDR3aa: CASSLGLNNSPLHF
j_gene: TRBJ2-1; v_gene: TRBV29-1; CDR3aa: CSVDAGPSYNEQFF
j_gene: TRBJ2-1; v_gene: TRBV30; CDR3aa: CARSRTGRNEQFF
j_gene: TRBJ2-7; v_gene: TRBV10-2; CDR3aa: CASSEKFGTGGLDEQYF
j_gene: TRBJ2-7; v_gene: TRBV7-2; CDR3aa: CASSYSTGRHEQYF
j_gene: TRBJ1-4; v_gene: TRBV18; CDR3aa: CASSPRDRDGGKLFF
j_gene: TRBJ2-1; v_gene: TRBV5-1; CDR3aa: CASSLAQAGRGAGYNEQFF
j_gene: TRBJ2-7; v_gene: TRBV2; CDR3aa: CASTGQRSYEQYF
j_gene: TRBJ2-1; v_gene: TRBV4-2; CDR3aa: CASSQDRASFFNEQFF
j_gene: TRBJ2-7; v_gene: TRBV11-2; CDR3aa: CASSYVWALNEQYF
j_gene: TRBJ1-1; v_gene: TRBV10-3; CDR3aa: CAISPTAGVKAFF
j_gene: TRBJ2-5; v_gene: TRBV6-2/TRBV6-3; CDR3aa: CASRGGVREDSETQYF
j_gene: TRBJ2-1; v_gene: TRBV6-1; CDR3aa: CASSETYNEQFF
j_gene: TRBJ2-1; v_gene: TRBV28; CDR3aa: CASSLIRTYNEQFF
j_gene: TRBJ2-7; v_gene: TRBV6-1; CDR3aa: CASRETLASYEQYF
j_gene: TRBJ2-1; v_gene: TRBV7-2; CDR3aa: CASSRDGGTYNEQFF
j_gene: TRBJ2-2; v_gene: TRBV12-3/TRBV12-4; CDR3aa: CASSLETAGGTGELFF
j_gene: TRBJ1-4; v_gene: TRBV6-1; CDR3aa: CASSSREKLFF
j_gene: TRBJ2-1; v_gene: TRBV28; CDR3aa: CASRAGLTYNEQFF
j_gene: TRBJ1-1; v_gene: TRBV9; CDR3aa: CASSVESASRTEAFF
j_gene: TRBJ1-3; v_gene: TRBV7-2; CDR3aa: CASSYQQPSSGNTIYF
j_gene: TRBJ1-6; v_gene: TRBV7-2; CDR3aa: CASSRLGTGGNSPLHF
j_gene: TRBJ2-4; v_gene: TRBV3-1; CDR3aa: CASSPLGQGTQAKNIQYF
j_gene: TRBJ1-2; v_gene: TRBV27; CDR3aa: CASSPSGTGSSYGYTF
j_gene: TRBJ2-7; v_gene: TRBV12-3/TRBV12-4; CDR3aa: CASSRDWTEAYEQYF
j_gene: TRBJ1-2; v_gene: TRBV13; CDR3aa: CASSLPGLGGYGYTF
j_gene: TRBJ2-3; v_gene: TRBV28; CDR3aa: CASRMGPVTRTDTQYF
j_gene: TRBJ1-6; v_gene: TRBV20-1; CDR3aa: CSARRTGGSYNSPLHF
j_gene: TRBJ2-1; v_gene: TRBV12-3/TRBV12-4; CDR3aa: CASRNLAGARYNEQFF
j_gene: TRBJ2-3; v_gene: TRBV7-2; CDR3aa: CASSPSSGGFGTQYF
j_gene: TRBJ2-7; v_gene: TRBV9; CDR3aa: CASSVDPEGVNEQYF
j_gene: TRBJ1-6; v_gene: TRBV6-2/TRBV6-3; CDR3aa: CASRPGTGVSRSPLHF
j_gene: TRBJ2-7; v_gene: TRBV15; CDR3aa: CATSTRGQIPYEQYF
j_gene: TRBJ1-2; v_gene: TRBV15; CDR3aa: CATSRDMGGYTF
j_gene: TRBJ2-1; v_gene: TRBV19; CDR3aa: CASSEGLAGLNEQFF
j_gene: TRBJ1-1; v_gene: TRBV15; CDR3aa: CATSRGAWDTEAFF
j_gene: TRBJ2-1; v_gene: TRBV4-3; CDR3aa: CASSQVAAGGRRFF